The following is a T cell receptor beta chain sequence with its context. The data stem from a study of T cells in narcolepsy. Method: immunoSEQ multiplex PCR; TCRdb's copy keeps in-frame clones and lacks some. Here the sample spans under 40,000 clones, roughly four fifths being singletons. V was shortened by 6 bases and J by 4 bases, with 15 bases between the two germline ends. There are 14 residues in the CDR3. Germline V gene sequence: CDR1 MDHEN, CDR2 SYDVKM. Sequencing used memory (CD45RA-) CD4+ T cells from blood. The receptor was derived from a human donor in good health. The V and J genes are TRBV28 and TRBJ1-1; a possible D gene is TRBD1 (5 bases). In nucleotides, the CDR3 is TGTGCCAGCAGGCCTAGGAAGCAGGGCACTGAAGCTTTCTTT. Encoded protein: CASRPRKQGTEAFF.